A selection of T cell receptor beta chains follows, all from one sample in a study of CD8+ T cells in alopecia areata. TCRdb keeps only in-frame clones here, not all; method: immunoSEQ multiplex PCR. Of over 250,000 clones listed, 60% are singletons. Sample: CD4+ T cells sorted from blood, taken at approximately week 52, from a patient treated with tofacitinib. The receptor set was obtained from a human donor with alopecia areata. Both conserved end residues are part of each CDR3. Fields, in order: CDR3 length, V gene, clone size, J gene, D gene, CDR3 protein, CDR3 DNA. A D gene is named only where the DNA matches it firmly. The size entry is marked missing in some rows and otherwise reads once, few, many or a size class.

12,TRBV7-8,NA,TRBJ2-7,NA,CASSRGFYEQYF,TGTGCCAGCAGTCGTGGATTCTACGAGCAGTACTTC
16,TRBV27,NA,TRBJ1-5,NA,CASSLKTGQSNQPQHF,TGTGCCAGCAGTTTAAAAACAGGACAGAGCAATCAGCCCCAGCATTTT
14,TRBV7-2,few,TRBJ1-1,TRBD1,CASSTTGFGTEAFF,TGTGCCAGCAGCACGACAGGGTTTGGGACTGAAGCTTTCTTT
14,TRBV18,NA,TRBJ1-6,TRBD1,CASSTQGGDSPLHF,TGTGCCAGCTCAACACAGGGGGGTGATTCACCCCTCCACTTT
13,TRBV10-3,few,TRBJ2-7,TRBD1,CAISRQGTYEQYF,TGTGCCATCAGTAGACAGGGGACCTACGAGCAGTACTTC
16,TRBV7-2,NA,TRBJ2-7,TRBD2,CASSLNGLAGAYEQYF,TGTGCCAGCAGCCTCAACGGACTAGCGGGGGCCTACGAGCAGTACTTC
16,TRBV6-1,NA,TRBJ2-5,NA,CASSEFGLVEGGTQYF,TGTGCCAGCAGTGAATTTGGTCTAGTAGAAGGCGGGACCCAGTACTTC
12,TRBV30,few,TRBJ1-2,NA,CAWSLPPAGYTF,TGTGCCTGGAGTCTACCCCCTGCTGGCTACACCTTC
14,TRBV4-2,NA,TRBJ2-3,TRBD2,CASRRSGDTDTQYF,TGTGCCAGCAGACGTAGCGGGGACACAGATACGCAGTATTTT
13,TRBV15,NA,TRBJ2-5,NA,CATSPRTQETQYF,TGTGCCACCAGCCCAAGGACCCAAGAGACCCAGTACTTC
15,TRBV4-1,NA,TRBJ1-6,NA,CASSLRRGPNSPLHF,TGCGCCAGCTCCCTCCGTCGAGGGCCTAATTCACCCCTCCACTTT
14,TRBV2,NA,TRBJ1-2,NA,CASSGSGANYGYTF,TGTGCCAGCAGTGGGTCGGGGGCTAACTATGGCTACACCTTC
15,TRBV9,NA,TRBJ2-5,NA,CASSVAFGDPETQYF,TGTGCCAGCAGCGTAGCTTTTGGAGATCCAGAGACCCAGTACTTC
16,TRBV2,NA,TRBJ2-2,NA,CASSSIQGPNTGELFF,TGTGCCAGCAGTTCTATCCAGGGTCCGAACACCGGGGAGCTGTTTTTT
13,TRBV29-1,NA,TRBJ1-1,NA,CSVEDHGGYKAFF,TGCAGCGTTGAAGATCATGGAGGGTATAAAGCTTTCTTT
14,TRBV30,NA,TRBJ2-2,NA,CAWSVRRLTGELFF,TGTGCCTGGAGTGTCCGTCGGTTGACCGGGGAGCTGTTTTTT
12,TRBV2,few,TRBJ2-7,TRBD1,CASTGGIYEQYF,TGTGCCAGTACAGGGGGGATCTACGAGCAGTACTTC
12,TRBV29-1,few,TRBJ2-5,NA,CSGATSGETQYF,TGCAGCGGGGCGACGAGCGGGGAGACCCAGTACTTC
12,TRBV5-1,once,TRBJ2-5,NA,CASSLDRETQYF,TGCGCCAGCAGCTTGGACAGAGAGACCCAGTACTTC
16,TRBV23-1,NA,TRBJ1-6,NA,CASSQFCFLKDSPLHF,TGCGCCAGCAGTCAATTCTGCTTTCTGAAGGATTCACCCCTCCACTTT
14,TRBV29-1,NA,TRBJ2-5,TRBD2,CSVNSAGGQETQYF,TGCAGCGTTAATTCGGCGGGGGGACAAGAGACCCAGTACTTC
11,TRBV6-5,NA,TRBJ2-1,NA,CASSYENEQFF,TGTGCCAGCAGTTACGAGAATGAGCAGTTCTTC
13,TRBV29-1,few,TRBJ2-5,NA,CSVAPGAWETQYF,TGCAGCGTTGCACCGGGGGCGTGGGAGACCCAGTACTTC
13,TRBV29-1,once,TRBJ1-1,TRBD1,CSARDRQNTEAFF,TGCAGCGCTCGGGACAGGCAGAACACTGAAGCTTTCTTT
14,TRBV5-1,NA,TRBJ2-5,NA,CASSLVSEQETQYF,TGCGCCAGCAGCTTAGTCTCCGAGCAAGAGACCCAGTACTTC
14,TRBV29-1,NA,TRBJ2-3,TRBD2,CSVALAGVKDTQYF,TGCAGCGTTGCGCTAGCGGGGGTAAAAGATACGCAGTATTTT
14,TRBV15,NA,TRBJ2-1,TRBD1,CATSGQGAYNEQFF,TGTGCCACCAGTGGGCAGGGGGCTTACAATGAGCAGTTCTTC
11,TRBV10-3,few,TRBJ2-1,NA,CAIRDYNEQFF,TGTGCCATCAGGGACTACAATGAGCAGTTCTTC